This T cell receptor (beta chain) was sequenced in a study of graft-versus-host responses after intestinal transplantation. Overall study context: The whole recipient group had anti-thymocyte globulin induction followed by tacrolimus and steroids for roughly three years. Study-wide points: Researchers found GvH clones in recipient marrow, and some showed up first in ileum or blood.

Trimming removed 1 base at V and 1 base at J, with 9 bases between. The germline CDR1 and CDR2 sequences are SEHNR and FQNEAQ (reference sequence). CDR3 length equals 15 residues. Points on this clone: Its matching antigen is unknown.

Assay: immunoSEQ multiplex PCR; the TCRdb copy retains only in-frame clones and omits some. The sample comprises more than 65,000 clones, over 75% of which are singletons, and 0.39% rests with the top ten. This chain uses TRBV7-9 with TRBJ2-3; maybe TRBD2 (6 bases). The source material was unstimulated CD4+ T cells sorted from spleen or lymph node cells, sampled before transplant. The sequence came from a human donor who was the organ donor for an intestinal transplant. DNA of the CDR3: TGTGCCAGCAGCTTAGAGTCGGGGGGCACAGATACGCAGTATTTT. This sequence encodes CASSLESGGTDTQYF.